Below, 22 T cell receptor beta chains from the same sample are listed, as sequenced in a study of radiotherapy plus CTLA-4 blockade in lung cancer. The method was immunoSEQ multiplex PCR; TCRdb's version includes in-frame clones alone and lacks a portion of them. This sample has fewer than 45,000 clones, with about two thirds found just once. This sample comprised peripheral blood, obtained from a patient treated with radiotherapy plus ipilimumab. These receptors all stem from a human donor with non-small cell lung cancer who had stable disease on radiotherapy plus ipilimumab.

This sequence joins TRBV19 and TRBJ1-1, with no clear D. The CDR3 contains 14 residues. Germline V CDR1 and CDR2: LNHDA, SQIVND (reference sequence). V was trimmed by 5 bases and J by 6 bases, leaving 16 bases between them. The CDR3 DNA sequence: TGTGCCAGTAGTGGCGGGGTAATTATCGCTGAAGCTTTCTTT. Its protein product is CASSGGVIIAEAFF.

The J gene is TRBJ2-5, the V gene TRBV19; 7 nucleotides line up with TRBD1. CDR3 size: 16 residues. CDR1 and CDR2 from the germline V gene are LNHDA and SQIVND (reference sequence). After removal of 9 bases from V and 5 bases from J, the junction contained 18 bases not matched to a gene. The CDR3 sequence: CASSPGTAGPGETQYF. As DNA, the CDR3 is TGTGCCAGCAGTCCGGGGACAGCAGGCCCAGGGGAGACCCAGTACTTC.

The chain combines TRBV5-4 with TRBJ2-5; D is perhaps TRBD1 (6 bases). V lost 2 bases and J 3 bases, leaving 8 bases between the germline ends. This CDR3 spans 13 amino acids. The germline CDR1 and CDR2 sequences are SGHNT and YYREEE (reference sequence). The CDR3 DNA reads TGTGCCAGCAGCTTAAAGGGGGAAGAGACCCAGTACTTC. Amino acids: CASSLKGEETQYF.

The chain combines TRBV10-2 with TRBJ1-3, with D maybe TRBD1 (6 bases). The V end lost 6 bases, the J end lost 2 bases, and 14 bases lay between the germline ends. Per germline, CDR1 WSHSY and CDR2 SAAADI. The CDR3 contains 15 residues. The CDR3: CASSESQGPGNTIYF. The CDR3 DNA reads as TGCGCCAGCAGCGAGAGCCAGGGGCCTGGAAACACCATATATTTT.

The chain's CDR3 is CASSGVRTDLYGYTF. The CDR3 DNA reads as TGTGCCAGTAGTGGGGTTCGGACAGACTTATATGGCTACACCTTC. V and J are TRBV19 and TRBJ1-2; the D gene is possibly TRBD1 (6 bases). CDR1 is LNHDA, CDR2 SQIVND, per germline (reference sequence). Trimming pared 5 bases from V and 5 bases from J, leaving 18 bases between. CDR3 length: 15 amino acids.

The chain joins TRBV4-1 to TRBJ2-7; D is possibly TRBD1 (6 bases). V dropped 4 bases and J dropped 5 bases, with 15 bases sitting between them. There are 14 residues in the CDR3. Germline V lookup: CDR1 MGHRA, CDR2 YSYEKL. As DNA, the CDR3 is TGCGCCAGCAGCCTCCGGGACATTTCCGACGAGCAGTACTTC. Translating it yields CASSLRDISDEQYF.

Remarks on this clone: The sample contains more than one DNA sequence encoding this CDR3. The CDR3 DNA is TGCAGCGTTGAAAGAGGGACTGGAAACACCATATATTTT. Amino acids: CSVERGTGNTIYF. The chain carries TRBV29-1 and TRBJ1-3; D uncertain. The CDR3 consists of 13 residues. The V end lost 2 bases, the J end lost 2 bases, and 7 bases lay between the germline ends. Germline V CDR1 and CDR2: SQVTM, ANQGSEA.

The chain is built from TRBV27 and TRBJ2-5; TRBD2 matches 12 bases. Trimming removed 2 bases from V and 4 bases from J; junction bases left unmatched: 2. The CDR3 covers 15 residues. CDR1 MNHEY and CDR2 SMNVEV come from the germline V gene (reference sequence). CDR3 sequence reads: CASSLTSGGPETQYF. The CDR3 DNA is TGTGCCAGCAGTTTAACTAGCGGGGGGCCAGAGACCCAGTACTTC.

This clone was observed a few times. V gene TRBV30 combines with J gene TRBJ1-2, with unresolved D. V was clipped by 0 bases and J by 0 bases, with 11 bases between them. This CDR3 is 15 amino acids long. Germline CDR1 GTSNPN, CDR2 SVGIG (reference sequence). The CDR3 DNA follows: TGTGCCTGGAGTGTAACCCCCCGGGCTAACTATGGCTACACCTTC. This encodes CAWSVTPRANYGYTF.

The genes are TRBV12-1 and TRBJ1-2; the table calls TRBD1, which could not be checked here. TRBV12-1 is given as a pseudogene. The CDR3 is 16 residues long. The CDR3: CASSVAMNRGSAGYTF. The CDR3 bases are TGTGCCAGCAGCGTTGCGATGAACAGGGGATCGGCTGGCTACACCTTC.

This chain joins TRBV2 and TRBJ2-1; 8 bases fit TRBD2. Germline loops: CDR1 SNHLY, CDR2 FYNNEI. The CDR3 has 15 residues. V trimming: 4 bases; J trimming: 4 bases; junction bases outside the gene matches: 6. The CDR3 reads CASSGKRGRYNEQFF. The DNA for the CDR3 is TGTGCCAGCAGTGGTAAGCGGGGGCGATACAATGAGCAGTTCTTC.

The chain has TRBV19 and TRBJ1-2; TRBD1 matches 10 bases. Losses at the gene ends were 6 bases for V and 4 bases for J; bases not matched to a gene: 5. From germline, CDR1 is LNHDA and CDR2 SQIVND (reference sequence). The CDR3 extends over 14 amino acids. CDR3 sequence reads: CASSGQGVSYGYTF. As DNA, the CDR3 is TGTGCCAGTAGCGGACAGGGGGTCTCCTATGGCTACACCTTC.

The CDR3 DNA reads as TGCGCCAGCAGCTTGGCGACCGGGGAGCTGTTTTTT. Residues: CASSLATGELFF. The chain combines TRBV5-1 with TRBJ2-2; D remains ambiguous. Trimming shortened V by 0 bases and J by 5 bases, and 2 bases separated the two germline ends. Germline CDR1 and CDR2: SGHRS and YFSETQ. This CDR3 is 12 amino acids long.

The chain couples TRBV27 to TRBJ2-7; D possibly corresponds to TRBD1 (6 bases). V was trimmed by 5 bases and J by 3 bases, leaving 11 bases between them. CDR1 is MNHEY and CDR2 is SMNVEV in the germline V gene (reference sequence). The CDR3 has 13 amino acids. The CDR3 here is CASSDDRSYEQYF. Written as DNA, the CDR3 is TGTGCCAGCAGTGACGACAGGAGCTACGAGCAGTACTTC.

The chain couples TRBV6-1 to TRBJ1-3; the D gene is possibly TRBD1 (5 bases). The CDR3 spans 17 residues. The germline V gene encodes CDR1 MNHNS and CDR2 SASEGT. V was clipped by 2 bases and J by 1 base, with 15 bases between them. The CDR3 sequence: CASSERDAGLSGNTIYF. The CDR3, as DNA: TGTGCCAGCAGTGAAAGGGATGCAGGGTTGTCTGGAAACACCATATATTTT.

A single count supports this clone. The gene calls are TRBV7-2 and TRBJ1-2; 8 bases match TRBD1. With 6 bases clipped from V and 0 bases from J, the junction kept 9 bases outside the gene matches. Germline loops: CDR1 SGHTA, CDR2 FQGNSA. The CDR3 runs 16 residues. The CDR3 reads CASRARTGYSNYGYTF. For the CDR3, the DNA is TGTGCCAGCAGGGCGAGGACAGGGTATTCTAACTATGGCTACACCTTC.

The gene calls are TRBV6-4 and TRBJ2-5, with 8 bases fitting TRBD1. Per the germline V gene, CDR1 is MRHNA and CDR2 is SNTAGT. There are 16 residues in the CDR3. Trimming removed 2 bases from V and 6 bases from J; junction bases left unmatched: 11. In DNA, the CDR3 is TGTGCCAGCAGTGACCGGACAGGGTTTTCGTCGAAGACCCAGTACTTC. This encodes CASSDRTGFSSKTQYF.

The chain uses TRBV18 and TRBJ1-5; the D gene is possibly TRBD1 (5 bases). The CDR3 is made up of 13 amino acids. Trimming left V 3 bases short and J 11 bases short, with 14 bases between. Looked up from germline, CDR1 is KGHSH and CDR2 is LQKENI. CDR3 sequence reads: CASSPGPVMSQHF. The CDR3 DNA follows: TGTGCCAGCTCACCGGGGCCCGTTATGTCCCAGCATTTT.

The gene calls are TRBV9 and TRBJ1-2; D is perhaps TRBD1 (6 bases). The length of the CDR3 is 13 residues. In germline, CDR1 is SGDLS, CDR2 YYNGEE. V dropped 3 bases and J dropped 5 bases, with 11 bases sitting between them. CDR3 DNA sequence: TGTGCCAGCAGCGCAGGACAGCTGTATGGCTACACCTTC. Translation gives CASSAGQLYGYTF.

Comment on this clone: Its ends do not fully match the called genes, so a read error is possible. V and J are TRBV6-1 and TRBJ1-1; 7 positions match TRBD1. The CDR3 spans 11 residues. Germline V lookup: CDR1 MNHNS, CDR2 SASEGT. In nucleotides, the CDR3 is TGTGCCAGCAGCGAAGGACAGGCGGCTTTCTTT. Its protein is CASSEGQAAFF.

The gene calls are TRBV5-6 and TRBJ2-4; perhaps TRBD1 as D (7 bases). V was cut by 1 base and J by 4 bases, with 15 bases left in between. This CDR3 region has 16 residues. CDR1 and CDR2 (germline): SGHDT, YYEEEE. CDR3 amino acids: CASSLLDAGGKNIQYF. The CDR3 DNA sequence: TGTGCCAGCAGCTTGTTAGACGCAGGGGGGAAAAACATTCAGTACTTC.

V is TRBV7-6 and J is TRBJ2-2, with 9 bases matching TRBD1. V shed 5 bases, J shed 4 bases, and the junction held 5 bases outside the gene matches. This CDR3 spans 15 amino acids. Per germline, CDR1 SGHVS and CDR2 FNYEAQ. The CDR3, as DNA: TGTGCCAGCAGCACTAAGGGACAGGGCACCGGGGAGCTGTTTTTT. It yields the protein CASSTKGQGTGELFF.